This T cell receptor (beta chain) derives from a study of blood T cell repertoires in COVID-19. The overall study: T cells, B-cell-depleted T cells, or PBMCs supplied cDNA or gDNA.

V shed 3 bases, J shed 10 bases, and the junction held 7 bases outside the gene matches. The CDR3 totals 12 residues. In germline, CDR1 is DFQATT, CDR2 SNEGSKA (reference sequence). TCRdb's copy holds only in-frame clones and misses some; the assay was immunoSEQ multiplex PCR. The table includes about 180,000 clones, over 60% detected once. The sample taken for sequencing was peripheral blood. The source of this sequence is a woman aged 70-85 years with acute or convalescent COVID-19. The chain carries TRBV20-1 and TRBJ2-7; 9 nucleotides agree with TRBD2. CDR3 nucleotide sequence: TGCAGTGCTAGTTTAGCGGGGGTCGAACAGTACTTC. As protein: CSASLAGVEQYF.